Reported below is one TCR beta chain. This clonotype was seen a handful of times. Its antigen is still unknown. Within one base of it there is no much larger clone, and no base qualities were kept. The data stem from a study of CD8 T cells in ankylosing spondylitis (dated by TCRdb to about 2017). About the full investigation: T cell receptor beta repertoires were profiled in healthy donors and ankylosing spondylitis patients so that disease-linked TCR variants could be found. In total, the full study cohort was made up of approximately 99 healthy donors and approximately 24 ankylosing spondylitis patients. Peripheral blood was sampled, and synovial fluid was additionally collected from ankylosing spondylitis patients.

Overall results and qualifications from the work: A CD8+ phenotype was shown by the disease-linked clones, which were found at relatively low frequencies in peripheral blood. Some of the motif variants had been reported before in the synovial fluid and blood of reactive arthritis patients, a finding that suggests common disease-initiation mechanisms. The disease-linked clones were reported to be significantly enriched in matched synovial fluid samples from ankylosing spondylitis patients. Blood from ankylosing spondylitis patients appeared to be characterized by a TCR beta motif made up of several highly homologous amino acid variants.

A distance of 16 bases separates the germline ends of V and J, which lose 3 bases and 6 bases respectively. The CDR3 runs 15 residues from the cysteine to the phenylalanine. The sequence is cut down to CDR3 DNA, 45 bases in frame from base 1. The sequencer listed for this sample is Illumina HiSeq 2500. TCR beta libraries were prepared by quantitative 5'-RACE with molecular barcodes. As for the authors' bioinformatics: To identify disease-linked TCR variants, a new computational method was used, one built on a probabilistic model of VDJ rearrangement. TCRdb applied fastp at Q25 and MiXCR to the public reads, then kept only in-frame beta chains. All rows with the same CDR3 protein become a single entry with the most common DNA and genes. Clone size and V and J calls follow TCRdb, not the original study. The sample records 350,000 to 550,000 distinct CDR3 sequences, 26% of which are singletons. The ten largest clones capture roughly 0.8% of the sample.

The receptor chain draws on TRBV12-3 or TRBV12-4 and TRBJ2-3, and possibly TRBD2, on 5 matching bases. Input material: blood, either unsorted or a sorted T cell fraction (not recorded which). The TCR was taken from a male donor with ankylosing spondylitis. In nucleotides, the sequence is TGTGCCAGCAGTTTTGCGGGCCTCGGTGGGGATACGCAGTATTTT. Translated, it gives CASSFAGLGGDTQYF.